Given below is one T cell receptor beta chain in context. Its target is unknown. CDR1 is SGHDT and CDR2 is YYEEEE in the germline V gene. Trimming took 0 bases from V and 9 from J, leaving 10 bases between them. The CDR3 runs 13 residues. Extracted from the samples, RNA was reverse transcribed into cDNA to serve as the sequencing template. Profiled with immunoSEQ multiplex PCR; TCRdb holds only in-frame clones, not every one. The data contain some 130,000 clones, less than 70% of them singletons. The sample's treatment: oral pan-JAK inhibitor, 5-10 mg twice daily. This sample is part of a study of CD8+ T cells in alopecia areata. Study at large: Among treated patients, oral tofacitinib was administered at 5 to 10 mg twice daily. Dosing spanned 6 to 18 months on tofacitinib, then 6 months off drug. Overall study findings and caveats: Since there was just one nonresponder, nobody can yet say how baseline CD8+ expansion ties to response. Mouse data revealed clearer TCR sharing than patient data did, a gap possibly tied to HLA.

The specimen comprised CD8+ T cells sorted from blood, sampled at week 4, from a patient treated with tofacitinib. The clonotype was recovered from a human donor with alopecia areata. This chain joins TRBV5-6 and TRBJ2-1, with a weak D call TRBD1 (5 bases). The CDR3 nucleotides are TGTGCCAGCAGCTTGGTTCAGGGAATTGAGCAGTTCTTC. As protein: CASSLVQGIEQFF.